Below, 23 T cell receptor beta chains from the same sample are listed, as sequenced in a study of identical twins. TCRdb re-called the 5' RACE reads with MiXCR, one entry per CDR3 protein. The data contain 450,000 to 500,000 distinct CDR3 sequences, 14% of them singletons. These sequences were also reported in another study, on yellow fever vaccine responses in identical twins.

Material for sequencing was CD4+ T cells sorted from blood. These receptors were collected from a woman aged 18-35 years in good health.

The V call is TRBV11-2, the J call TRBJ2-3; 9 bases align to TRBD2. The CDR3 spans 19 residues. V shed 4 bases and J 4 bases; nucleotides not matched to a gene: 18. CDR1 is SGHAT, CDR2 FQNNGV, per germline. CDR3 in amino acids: CASSSSKGSGGFSSDTQYF. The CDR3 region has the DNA TGTGCCAGCAGCTCAAGTAAGGGTAGCGGGGGATTCTCCTCAGATACGCAGTATTTT.

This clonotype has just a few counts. The CDR3 here is CASSEPDRVLSGANVLTF. CDR3 in DNA: TGTGCCAGCAGCGAACCGGACAGGGTCCTCTCTGGGGCCAACGTCCTGACTTTC. The chain uses TRBV9 and TRBJ2-6; 8 positions agree with TRBD1. CDR3 size: 18 residues. The V segment lost 3 bases and the J segment 0 bases; nucleotides outside the gene matches: 8. From germline, CDR1 is SGDLS and CDR2 YYNGEE.

The CDR3 DNA sequence: TGTGCCAGCAAGGAGTTGGGCTCTGGGGCCAACGTCCTGACTTTC. As protein: CASKELGSGANVLTF. The chain employs TRBV6-1 and TRBJ2-6; D is unclear. The CDR3 covers 15 residues. The ends were cut back, 7 bases at V and 0 bases at J, with 10 bases in the middle. In germline, CDR1 is MNHNS, CDR2 SASEGT.

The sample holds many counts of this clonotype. CDR3 amino acids: CASSLGLAGELFF. CDR3 bases: TGTGCCAGCAGCCTCGGACTGGCCGGGGAGCTGTTTTTT. The chain has TRBV28 and TRBJ2-2; possibly TRBD2 for D (5 bases). The CDR3 is 13 residues long. V lost 6 bases and J 6 bases, leaving 11 bases between the germline ends. Germline-derived CDR1 and CDR2 are MDHEN and SYDVKM.

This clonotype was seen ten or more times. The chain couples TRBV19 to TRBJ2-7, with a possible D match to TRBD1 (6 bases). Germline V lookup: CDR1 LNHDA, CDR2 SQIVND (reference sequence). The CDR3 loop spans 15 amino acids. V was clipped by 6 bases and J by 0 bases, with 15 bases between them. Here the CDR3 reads CASSSGQRSSYEQYF. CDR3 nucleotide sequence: TGTGCCAGTAGCTCCGGACAGCGAAGCTCCTACGAGCAGTACTTC.

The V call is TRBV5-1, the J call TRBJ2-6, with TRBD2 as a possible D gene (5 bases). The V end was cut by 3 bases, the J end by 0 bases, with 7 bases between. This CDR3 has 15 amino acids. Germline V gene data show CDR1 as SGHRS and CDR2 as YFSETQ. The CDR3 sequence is CASSSEGSGANVLTF. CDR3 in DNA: TGCGCCAGCAGCTCTGAGGGCTCTGGGGCCAACGTCCTGACTTTC.

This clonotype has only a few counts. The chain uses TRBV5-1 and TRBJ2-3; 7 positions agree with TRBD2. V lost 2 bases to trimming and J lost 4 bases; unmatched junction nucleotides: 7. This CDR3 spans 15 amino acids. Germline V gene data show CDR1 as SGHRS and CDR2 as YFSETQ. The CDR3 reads CASSFERGFADTQYF. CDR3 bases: TGCGCCAGCAGCTTTGAGCGGGGTTTCGCAGATACGCAGTATTTT.

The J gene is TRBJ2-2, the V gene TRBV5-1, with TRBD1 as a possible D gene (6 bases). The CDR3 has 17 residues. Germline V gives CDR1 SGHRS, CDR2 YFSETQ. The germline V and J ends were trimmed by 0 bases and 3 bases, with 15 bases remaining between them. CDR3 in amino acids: CASSLVLGRGDTGELFF. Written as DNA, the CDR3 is TGCGCCAGCAGCTTGGTCTTAGGCAGGGGAGACACCGGGGAGCTGTTTTTT.

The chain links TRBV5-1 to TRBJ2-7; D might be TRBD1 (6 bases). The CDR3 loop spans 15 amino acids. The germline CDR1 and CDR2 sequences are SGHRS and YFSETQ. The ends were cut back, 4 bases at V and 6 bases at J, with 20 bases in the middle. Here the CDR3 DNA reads TGCGCCAGCAGCCCATTGGATGTAGGGGGTTCCGAGCAGTACTTC. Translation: CASSPLDVGGSEQYF.

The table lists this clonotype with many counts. The CDR3 bases are TGCGCCAGCAGCCAGGGATACAATGAGCAGTTCTTC. Translated, it gives CASSQGYNEQFF. This chain joins TRBV5-1 and TRBJ2-1, with D possibly TRBD1 on 5 matching bases. This CDR3 region has 12 residues. The germline V gene has CDR1 SGHRS and CDR2 YFSETQ. V was trimmed by 4 bases and J by 4 bases, leaving 6 bases between them.

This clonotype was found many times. The CDR3 loop is CASTRKGDSFYEQYF. Here the CDR3 DNA reads TGTGCCAGCACCAGAAAGGGGGACTCCTTCTACGAGCAGTACTTC. The chain links TRBV7-2 to TRBJ2-7; D may match TRBD1 or TRBD2 (6 bases each). Per germline, CDR1 SGHTA and CDR2 FQGNSA. CDR3 size: 15 residues. The germline V and J ends were trimmed by 7 bases and 3 bases, with 19 bases remaining between them.

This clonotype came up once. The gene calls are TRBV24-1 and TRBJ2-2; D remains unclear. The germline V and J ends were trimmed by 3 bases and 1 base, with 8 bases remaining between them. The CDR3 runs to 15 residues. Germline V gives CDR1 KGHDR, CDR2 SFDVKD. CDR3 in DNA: TGTGCCACCAGTGATATGTTGGGGAACACCGGGGAGCTGTTTTTT. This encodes CATSDMLGNTGELFF.

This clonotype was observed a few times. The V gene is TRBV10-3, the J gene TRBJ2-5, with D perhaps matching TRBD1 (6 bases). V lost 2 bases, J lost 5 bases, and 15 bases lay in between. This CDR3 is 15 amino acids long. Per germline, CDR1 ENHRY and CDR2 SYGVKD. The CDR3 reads CAISELLDSGETQYF. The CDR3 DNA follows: TGTGCCATCAGTGAGCTTTTGGACAGTGGTGAGACCCAGTACTTC.

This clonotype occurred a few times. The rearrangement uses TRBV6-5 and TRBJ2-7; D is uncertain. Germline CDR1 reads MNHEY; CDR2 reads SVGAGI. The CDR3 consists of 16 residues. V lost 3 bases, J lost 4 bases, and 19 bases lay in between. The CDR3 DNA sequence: TGTGCCAGCAGTTATAATCGTGGAAGGTCTTTGTACGAGCAGTACTTC. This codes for CASSYNRGRSLYEQYF.

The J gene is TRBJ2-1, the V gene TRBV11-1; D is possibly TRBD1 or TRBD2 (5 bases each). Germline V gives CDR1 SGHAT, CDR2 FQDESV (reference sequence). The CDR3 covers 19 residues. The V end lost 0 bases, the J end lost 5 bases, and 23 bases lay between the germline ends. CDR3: CASSLASGPSRLRHNEQFF. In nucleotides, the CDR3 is TGTGCCAGCAGCTTAGCGTCGGGACCGTCGAGACTGCGACACAATGAGCAGTTCTTC.

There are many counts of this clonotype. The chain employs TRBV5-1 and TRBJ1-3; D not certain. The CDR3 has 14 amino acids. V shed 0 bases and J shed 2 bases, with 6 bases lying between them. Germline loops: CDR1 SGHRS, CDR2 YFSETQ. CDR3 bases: TGCGCCAGCAGCTTGGCAGGAACTGGAAACACCATATATTTT. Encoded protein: CASSLAGTGNTIYF.

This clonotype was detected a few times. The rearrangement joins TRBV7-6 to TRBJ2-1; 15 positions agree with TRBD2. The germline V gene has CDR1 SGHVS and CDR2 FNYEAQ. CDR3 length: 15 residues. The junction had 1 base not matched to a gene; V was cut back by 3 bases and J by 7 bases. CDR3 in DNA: TGTGCCAGCAGCTTTGGGACTAGCGGGAGGAATGAGCAGTTCTTC. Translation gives CASSFGTSGRNEQFF. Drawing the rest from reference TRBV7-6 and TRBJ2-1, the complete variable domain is GAGVSQSPRYKVTKRGQDVALRCDPISGHVSLYWYRQALGQGPEFLTYFNYEAQQDKSGLPNDRFSAERPEGSISTLTIQRTEQRDSAMYRCASSFGTSGRNEQFFGPGTRLTVL.

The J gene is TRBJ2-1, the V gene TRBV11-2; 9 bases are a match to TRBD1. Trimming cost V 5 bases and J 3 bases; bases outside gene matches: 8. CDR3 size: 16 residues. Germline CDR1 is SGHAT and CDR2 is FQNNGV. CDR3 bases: TGTGCCAGCAGCCCAGGACAGGGGCTCATCTACAATGAGCAGTTCTTC. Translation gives CASSPGQGLIYNEQFF.

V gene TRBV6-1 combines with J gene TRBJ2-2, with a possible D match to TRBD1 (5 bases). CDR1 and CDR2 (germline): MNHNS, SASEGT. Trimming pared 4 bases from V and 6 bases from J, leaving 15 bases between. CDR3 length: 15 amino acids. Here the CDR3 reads CASSAAVGPPGELFF. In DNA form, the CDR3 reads TGTGCCAGCAGTGCCGCTGTGGGGCCTCCCGGGGAGCTGTTTTTT.

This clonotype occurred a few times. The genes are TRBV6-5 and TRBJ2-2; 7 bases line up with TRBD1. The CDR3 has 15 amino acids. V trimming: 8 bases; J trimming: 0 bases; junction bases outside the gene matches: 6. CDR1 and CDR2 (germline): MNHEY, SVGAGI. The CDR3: CASFPDRANTGELFF. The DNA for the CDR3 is TGTGCCAGCTTTCCTGACAGGGCGAACACCGGGGAGCTGTTTTTT.

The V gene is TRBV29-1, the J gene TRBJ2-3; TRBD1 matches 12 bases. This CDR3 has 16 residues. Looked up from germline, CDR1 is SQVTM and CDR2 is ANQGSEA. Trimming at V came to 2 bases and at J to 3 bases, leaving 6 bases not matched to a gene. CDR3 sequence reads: CSVEPGTGGWTDTQYF. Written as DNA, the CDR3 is TGCAGCGTTGAACCAGGGACAGGGGGCTGGACAGATACGCAGTATTTT.

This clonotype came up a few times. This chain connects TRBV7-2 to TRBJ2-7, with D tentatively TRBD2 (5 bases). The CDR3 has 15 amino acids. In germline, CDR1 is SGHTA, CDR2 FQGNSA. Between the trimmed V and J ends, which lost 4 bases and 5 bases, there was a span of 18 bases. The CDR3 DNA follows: TGTGCCAGCAGCTACACCGCTCGCGAGAGGGACGAGCAGTACTTC. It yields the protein CASSYTARERDEQYF.

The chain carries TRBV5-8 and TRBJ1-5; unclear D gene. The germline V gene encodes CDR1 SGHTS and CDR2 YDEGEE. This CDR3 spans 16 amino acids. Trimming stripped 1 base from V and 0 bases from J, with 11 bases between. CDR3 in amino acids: CASSLRPRYSNQPQHF. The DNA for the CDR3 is TGTGCCAGCAGCTTGCGGCCGCGGTATAGCAATCAGCCCCAGCATTTT.